The source of this TCR beta chain is a study of T-cell reconstitution after alpha-beta-depleted transplantation in children. Study-level points and caveats: After transplant, high TCRbeta diversity at day 60 in some patients arose from surviving recipient T cells and thymic progenitors. Most T-cell counts and diversity one year after the transplant came from T cells that were newly produced.

Trimming took 6 bases from V and 0 from J, leaving 8 bases between them. This CDR3 comprises 12 residues. From germline, CDR1 is SQVTM and CDR2 ANQGSEA. Unique molecular identifiers were incorporated into the prepared TCRbeta library. One entry per CDR3 protein, called by TCRdb with MiXCR from the PCR reads. Altogether roughly 220,000 distinct CDR3 sequences are present, roughly 8.1% being singletons, with the ten largest covering 35%. This clonotype showed up many times. Its antigen remains unknown. This receptor was identified in a male patient aged 2 to 9 who had a stem cell transplant for acute myeloid leukemia, so the T cells may come from the graft donor. The genes are TRBV29-1 and TRBJ2-5; D is unresolved. This sample comprised PBMCs, mostly from graft donor cells, obtained 360 days after TCRalphabeta/CD19-depleted stem cell transplant. The CDR3, as DNA: TGCAGCGTCCCGGCCAACCAAGAGACCCAGTACTTC. Protein: CSVPANQETQYF.